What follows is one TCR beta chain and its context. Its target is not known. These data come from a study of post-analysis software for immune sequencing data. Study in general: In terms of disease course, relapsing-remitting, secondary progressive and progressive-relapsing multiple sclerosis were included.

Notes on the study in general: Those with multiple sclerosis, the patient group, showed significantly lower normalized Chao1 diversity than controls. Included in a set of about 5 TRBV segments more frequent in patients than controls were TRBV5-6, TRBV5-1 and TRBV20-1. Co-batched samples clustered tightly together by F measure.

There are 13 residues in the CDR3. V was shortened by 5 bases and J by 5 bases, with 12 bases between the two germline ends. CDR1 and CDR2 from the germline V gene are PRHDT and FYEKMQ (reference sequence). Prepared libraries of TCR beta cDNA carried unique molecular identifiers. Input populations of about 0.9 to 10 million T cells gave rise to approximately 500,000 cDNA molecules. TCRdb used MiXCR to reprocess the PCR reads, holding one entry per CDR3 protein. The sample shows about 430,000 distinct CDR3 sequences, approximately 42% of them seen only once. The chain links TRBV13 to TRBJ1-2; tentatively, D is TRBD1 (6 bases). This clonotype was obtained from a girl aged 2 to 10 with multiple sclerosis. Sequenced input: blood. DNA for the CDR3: TGTGCCAGCAGCCAACAAGGGGGTTATGGCTACACCTTC. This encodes CASSQQGGYGYTF.